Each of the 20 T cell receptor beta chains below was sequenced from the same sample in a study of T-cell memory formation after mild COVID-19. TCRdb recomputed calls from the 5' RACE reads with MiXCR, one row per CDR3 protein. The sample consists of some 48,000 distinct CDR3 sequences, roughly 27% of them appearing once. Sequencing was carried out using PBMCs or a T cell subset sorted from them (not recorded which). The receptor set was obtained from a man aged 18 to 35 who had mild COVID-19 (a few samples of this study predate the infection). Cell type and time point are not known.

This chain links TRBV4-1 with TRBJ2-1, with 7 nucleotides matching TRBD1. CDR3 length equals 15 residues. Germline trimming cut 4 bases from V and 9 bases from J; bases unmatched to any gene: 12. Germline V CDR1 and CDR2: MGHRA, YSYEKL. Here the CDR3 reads CASSRRDSSGVEQFF. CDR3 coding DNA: TGCGCCAGCAGCCGCCGGGACAGCTCCGGCGTTGAGCAGTTCTTC.

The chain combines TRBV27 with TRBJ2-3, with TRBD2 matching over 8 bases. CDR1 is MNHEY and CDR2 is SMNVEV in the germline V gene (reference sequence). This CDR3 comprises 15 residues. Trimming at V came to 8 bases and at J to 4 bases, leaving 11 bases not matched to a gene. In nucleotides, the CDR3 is TGTGCCAGCTCACCCGGGGGGGGCCTGGCAGATACGCAGTATTTT. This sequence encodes CASSPGGGLADTQYF.

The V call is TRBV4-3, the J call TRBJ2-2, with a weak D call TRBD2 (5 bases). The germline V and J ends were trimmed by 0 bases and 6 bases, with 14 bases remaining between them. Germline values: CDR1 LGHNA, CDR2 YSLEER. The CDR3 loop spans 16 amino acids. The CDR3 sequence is CASSQEAAVGAGELFF. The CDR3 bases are TGCGCCAGCAGCCAAGAAGCAGCGGTCGGAGCCGGGGAGCTGTTTTTT.

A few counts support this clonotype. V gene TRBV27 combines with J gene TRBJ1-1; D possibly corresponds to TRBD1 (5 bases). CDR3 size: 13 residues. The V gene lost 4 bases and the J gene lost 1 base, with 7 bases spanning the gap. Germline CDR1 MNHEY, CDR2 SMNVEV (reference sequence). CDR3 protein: CASSWGSNTEAFF. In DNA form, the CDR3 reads TGTGCCAGCAGTTGGGGGTCGAACACTGAAGCTTTCTTT.

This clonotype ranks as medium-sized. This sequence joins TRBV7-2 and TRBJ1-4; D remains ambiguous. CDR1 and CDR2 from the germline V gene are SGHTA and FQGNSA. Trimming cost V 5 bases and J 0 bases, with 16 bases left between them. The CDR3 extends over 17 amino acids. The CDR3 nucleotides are TGTGCCAGCAGCCCCGGCGGAGGGCGTGCAACTAATGAAAAACTGTTTTTT. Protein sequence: CASSPGGGRATNEKLFF.

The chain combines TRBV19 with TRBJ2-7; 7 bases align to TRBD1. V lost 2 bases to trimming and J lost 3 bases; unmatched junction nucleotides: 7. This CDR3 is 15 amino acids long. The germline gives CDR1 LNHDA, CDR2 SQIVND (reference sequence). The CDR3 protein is CASSITGEIYYEQYF. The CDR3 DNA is TGTGCCAGTAGTATAACAGGGGAAATATACTACGAGCAGTACTTC.

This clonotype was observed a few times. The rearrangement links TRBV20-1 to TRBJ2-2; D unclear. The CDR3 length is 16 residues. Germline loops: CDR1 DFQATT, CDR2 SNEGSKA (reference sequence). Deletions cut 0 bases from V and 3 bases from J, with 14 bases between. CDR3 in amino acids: CSAREDRIGDTGELFF. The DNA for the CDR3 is TGCAGTGCTAGAGAAGATCGAATCGGCGACACCGGGGAGCTGTTTTTT.

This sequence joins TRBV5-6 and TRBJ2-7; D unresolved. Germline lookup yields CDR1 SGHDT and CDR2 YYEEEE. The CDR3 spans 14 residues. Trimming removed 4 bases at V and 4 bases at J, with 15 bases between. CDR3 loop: CASSAAGSTYEQYF. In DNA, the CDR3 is TGTGCCAGCAGCGCGGCCGGGTCCACGTACGAGCAGTACTTC.

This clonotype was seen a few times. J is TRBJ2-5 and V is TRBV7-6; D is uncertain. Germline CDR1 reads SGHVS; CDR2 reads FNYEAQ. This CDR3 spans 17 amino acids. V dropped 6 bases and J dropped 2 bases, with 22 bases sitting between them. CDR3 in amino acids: CASSPRDLRKGQETQYF. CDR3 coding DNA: TGTGCCAGCAGTCCTCGTGACTTGAGGAAGGGACAAGAGACCCAGTACTTC.

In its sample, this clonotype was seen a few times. The DNA of the CDR3 is TGCAGCGTTTGGCGACTAGCGGGAGACACCGGGGAGCTGTTTTTT. Amino acids: CSVWRLAGDTGELFF. The rearrangement uses TRBV29-1 and TRBJ2-2; 12 positions match TRBD2. This CDR3 has 15 amino acids. Germline V CDR1 and CDR2: SQVTM, ANQGSEA. Losses at the gene ends were 5 bases for V and 3 bases for J; bases not matched to a gene: 4.

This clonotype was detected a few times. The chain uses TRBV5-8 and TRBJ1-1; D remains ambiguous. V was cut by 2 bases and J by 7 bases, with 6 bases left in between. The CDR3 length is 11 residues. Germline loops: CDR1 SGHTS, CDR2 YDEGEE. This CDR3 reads CASSFAFEAFF. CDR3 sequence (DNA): TGTGCCAGCAGCTTCGCCTTTGAAGCTTTCTTT.

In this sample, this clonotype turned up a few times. CDR3 sequence: CSVEGTTTGELFF. The CDR3 coding sequence is TGCAGCGTTGAAGGGACTACCACCGGGGAGCTGTTTTTT. V gene TRBV29-1 combines with J gene TRBJ2-2; TRBD2 is a possible D gene (6 bases). V lost 1 base and J 4 bases, leaving 7 bases between the germline ends. The CDR3 has 13 amino acids. CDR1 SQVTM and CDR2 ANQGSEA come from the germline V gene.

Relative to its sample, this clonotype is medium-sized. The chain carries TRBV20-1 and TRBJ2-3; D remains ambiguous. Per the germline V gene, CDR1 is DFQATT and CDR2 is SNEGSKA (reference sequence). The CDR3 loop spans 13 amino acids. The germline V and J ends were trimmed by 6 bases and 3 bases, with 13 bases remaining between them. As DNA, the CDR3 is TGCAGTGCCGACGAACGAGGAACAGATACGCAGTATTTT. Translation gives CSADERGTDTQYF.

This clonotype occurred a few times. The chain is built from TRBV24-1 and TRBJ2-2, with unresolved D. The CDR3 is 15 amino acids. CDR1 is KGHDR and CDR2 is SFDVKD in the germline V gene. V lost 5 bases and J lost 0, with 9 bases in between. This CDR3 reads CATSVYSPNTGELFF. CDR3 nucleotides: TGTGCCACCAGTGTTTACAGTCCGAACACCGGGGAGCTGTTTTTT.

CDR3 coding DNA: TGTGCCAGCAGCTCCCCGGGGACTAACTATGGCTACACCTTC. It translates to CASSSPGTNYGYTF. The chain combines TRBV5-4 with TRBJ1-2; D is unclear. Germline V gives CDR1 SGHNT, CDR2 YYREEE (reference sequence). This CDR3 comprises 14 residues. The V end lost 3 bases, the J end lost 0 bases, and 9 bases lay between the germline ends.

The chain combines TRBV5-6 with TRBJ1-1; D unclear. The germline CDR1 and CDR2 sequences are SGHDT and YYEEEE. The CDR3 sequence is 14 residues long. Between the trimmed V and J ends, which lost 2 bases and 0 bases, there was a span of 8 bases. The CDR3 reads CASSFLQLNTEAFF. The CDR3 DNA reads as TGTGCCAGCAGCTTTCTACAGTTGAACACTGAAGCTTTCTTT.

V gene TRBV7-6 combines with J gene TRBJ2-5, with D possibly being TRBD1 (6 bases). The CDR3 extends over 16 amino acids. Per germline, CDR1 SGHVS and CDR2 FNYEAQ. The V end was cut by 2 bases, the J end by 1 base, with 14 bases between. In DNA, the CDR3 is TGTGCCAGCAGCTTAAGGGGACATACGCCCCAAGAGACCCAGTACTTC. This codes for CASSLRGHTPQETQYF. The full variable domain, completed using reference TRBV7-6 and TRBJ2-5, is GAGVSQSPRYKVTKRGQDVALRCDPISGHVSLYWYRQALGQGPEFLTYFNYEAQQDKSGLPNDRFSAERPEGSISTLTIQRTEQRDSAMYRCASSLRGHTPQETQYFGPGTRLLVL.

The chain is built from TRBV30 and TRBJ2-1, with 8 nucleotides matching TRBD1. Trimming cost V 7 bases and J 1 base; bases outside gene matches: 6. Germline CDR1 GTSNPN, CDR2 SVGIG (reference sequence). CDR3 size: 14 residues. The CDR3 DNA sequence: TGTGCCTCCCCCGGGACAGGTTCCTACAATGAGCAGTTCTTC. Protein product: CASPGTGSYNEQFF.

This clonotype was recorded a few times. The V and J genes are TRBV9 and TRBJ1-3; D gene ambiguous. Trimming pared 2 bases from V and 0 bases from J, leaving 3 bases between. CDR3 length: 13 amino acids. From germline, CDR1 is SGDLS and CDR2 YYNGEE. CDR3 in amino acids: CASSVPSGNTIYF. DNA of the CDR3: TGTGCCAGCAGCGTCCCCTCTGGAAACACCATATATTTT.

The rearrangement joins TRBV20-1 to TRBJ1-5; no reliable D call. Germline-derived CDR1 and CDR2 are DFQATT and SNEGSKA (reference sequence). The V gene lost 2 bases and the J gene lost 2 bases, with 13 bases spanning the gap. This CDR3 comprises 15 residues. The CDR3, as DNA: TGCAGTGCTAGACCACAGAGGTCGGGCAATCAGCCCCAGCATTTT. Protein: CSARPQRSGNQPQHF.